These 2 T cell receptor beta chains share one sample of origin, sequenced in a study of spatial heterogeneity in lung cancer. As to time point: sample taken at primary tumor resection. Sequencing of whole RNA from tumor, nontumor lung or frozen PBMC involved no sorting. TCRdb itself ran the 5' RACE reads through MiXCR, one entry per CDR3 protein. Of around 3,600 distinct CDR3 sequences detected, 6% to 9% appear once; the ten largest clones hold approximately 20%. The sample consisted of normal lung tissue next to the tumor, taken at surgery. The receptors were gathered from a male donor with early-stage non-small cell lung cancer.

At least ten counts were recorded for this clonotype. This sequence joins TRBV7-9 and TRBJ2-2; D is uncertain. V shed 6 bases and J shed 6 bases, with 14 bases lying between them. The V gene's germline CDR1 is SEHNR and CDR2 FQNEAQ (reference sequence). This CDR3 comprises 14 residues. The CDR3 DNA sequence: TGTGCCAGCAGTATTAGTGGACGGTCCGGGGAGCTGTTTTTT. This encodes CASSISGRSGELFF.

This clonotype is medium-sized by share. The genes are TRBV10-3 and TRBJ1-5; D possibly corresponds to TRBD1 (6 bases). V dropped 5 bases and J dropped 4 bases, with 21 bases sitting between them. The CDR3 spans 17 residues. CDR1 ENHRY and CDR2 SYGVKD come from the germline V gene. CDR3 in amino acids: CAISSVETGRKNQPQHF. CDR3 coding DNA: TGTGCCATCAGTTCAGTCGAAACAGGGCGGAAGAATCAGCCCCAGCATTTT.